These T cell receptor beta chains were read from a single sample in a study of blood T cell repertoires in COVID-19. The table came from immunoSEQ multiplex PCR; TCRdb's copy has only in-frame clones and leaves some out. The repertoire has approximately 200,000 clones, 85% to 90% of them found once; the top ten carry about 2.2%. The sequencing sample was made of peripheral blood. Receptors originate from a woman in her fifties or sixties with acute or convalescent COVID-19. The CDR3 runs from the conserved cysteine through the conserved F or W. Each record gives: clone size, D gene, J gene, V gene, CDR3 protein, CDR3 DNA. A D gene is named only where the DNA matches it firmly. A row's size may be missing; if present it is once, few, many or a size class.

>few|.|TRBJ2-7|TRBV14
CASSQAGHRDYEQYF
TGTGCCAGCAGCCAAGCGGGACACCGAGACTACGAGCAGTACTTC
>.|.|TRBJ1-2|TRBV18
CASSPLHSYGYTF
TGTGCCAGCTCACCACTGCACAGCTATGGCTACACCTTC
>.|TRBD2|TRBJ2-1|TRBV4-1
CASSQGGTSYNEQFF
TGCGCCAGCAGCCAGGGGGGGACCTCCTACAATGAGCAGTTCTTC
>.|.|TRBJ1-1|TRBV6-6
CASIDQGSTEAFF
TGTGCCAGCATTGACCAGGGCTCCACTGAAGCTTTCTTT
>.|TRBD2|TRBJ2-3|TRBV5-1
CASSSGGAGFTDTQYF
TGCGCCAGCAGCTCCGGGGGAGCGGGGTTTACAGATACGCAGTATTTT
>.|TRBD1|TRBJ1-6|TRBV4-3
CASSQGDRTGSPLHF
TGCGCCAGCAGCCAAGGGGACAGGACGGGATCACCCCTCCACTTT
>.|.|TRBJ1-2|TRBV7-2
CASSLAPGNYGYTF
TGTGCCAGCAGCTTAGCGCCGGGTAACTATGGCTACACCTTC
>.|TRBD2|TRBJ2-5|TRBV3-1/TRBV3-2
CASSQGSSGRIGETQYF
TGTGCCAGCAGCCAAGGGAGTAGCGGGAGGATTGGGGAGACCCAGTACTTC
>.|.|TRBJ2-7|TRBV4-3
CASSQFPTGQGSYEQYF
TGCGCCAGCAGCCAATTTCCCACAGGGCAAGGCTCCTACGAGCAGTACTTC
>.|TRBD1|TRBJ1-5|TRBV7-9
CASSQGGVNQPQHF
TGTGCCAGCAGCCAGGGGGGCGTTAATCAGCCCCAGCATTTT
>.|.|TRBJ1-2|TRBV7-2
CASSSRGRGYGYTF
TGTGCCAGCAGCTCCAGGGGAAGGGGCTATGGCTACACCTTC